This T cell receptor beta chain appears in the sequencing data of a study of beta chain features in type 1 diabetes (dated by TCRdb to 2017 to 2018). As for the study more broadly: No differences in mean age, gender distribution, total cell number or subset yield were found between patients and healthy donors. In the study, TCRB repertoires of sorted circulating CD4+ T cell subsets from recently diagnosed type 1 diabetes patients were compared with those of matched healthy donors. A total of 85 million to 140 million sorted cells were examined across all samples, and a strong correlation was observed between cell number per subset and RNA yield. Whereas all 30 or so donors provided naive and central memory subsets, regulatory and stem cell-like memory subsets were isolated from just 8 patients and roughly eight healthy donors. What the authors observed across the whole study: Patients with type 1 diabetes made fewer insertions and deleted more nucleotides at VDJ recombination sites, implying thymic rearrangement abnormalities. Only small numbers of individuals were included in the HLA sub-analyses, which left unresolved whether HLA type had any influence on TCRB rearrangement. In all four CD4+ subsets, TCRB CDR3 length was moderately but significantly shorter in type 1 diabetes patients. Shorter templates might have been favored by PCR, but patient and control samples were amplified and corrected together, so both groups would have been affected equally by any skew. Naive, central memory and regulatory TCRB repertoires appeared to be more similar among patients than among healthy donors. Because cDNA rather than genomic DNA was sequenced, highly expressing activated cells could have been over-represented, although no difference in activation and CD3 levels was found between groups.

The High Capacity cDNA Reverse Transcription Kit was used to reverse transcribe all of the isolated RNA, meaning that expressed TCRB transcripts were what got sequenced. Deep immunoSEQ sequencing was applied to naive, central memory and regulatory T cell samples, giving an average of around 3.4 million total reads per sample. After sorted cells were lysed in RLT buffer, RNA was extracted with DNase-treated RNeasy Micro or Mini kits, with the choice depending on cell number. To prevent cross-contamination, each cell subset was processed individually, whereas patient and healthy donor samples were processed jointly. The immunoSEQ multiplex PCR was used to amplify TCRB sequences from cDNA, yielding 87-bp fragments that span the CDR3 region. Sequencing of the amplicons was performed on the Illumina HiSeq platform. Regarding the original processing steps: Synthetic template baselines were used to correct PCR bias computationally, reads within Hamming distance 2 were collapsed, and singletons that could not be merged were discarded. Reads were aligned against IMGT to assign V, D and J genes, CDR3 length and insertions or deletions at six rearrangement sites. Within each subset, clonotype counts were normalized to the number of sorted cells before true diversity and Gini coefficients were calculated with the tcR R package. Repertoire sharing was quantified using the overlap coefficient calculated on TCRB nucleotide sequences. Out-of-frame TCRB sequences from naive cells were analyzed to stand in for the pre-selection repertoire. Imported from immuneACCESS, the table was reduced by TCRdb to in-frame sequences with V and J called. These copies leave out some clones; in studies compared against another copy, an unresolved V gene accounts for under half, and the cause of the remainder is not known. V, J and clone size are those of that table, while D and trimming were read from the DNA. The sample yields about 230,000 clones; over 8.5% were counted once. The ten largest clones add up to 0.034% of the sample.

Each donor gave one peripheral blood draw, averaging roughly 0.11 L, which was collected into heparinised tubes. Using a panel that included CD45RO, CCR7, CD25, CD127, CD95 and CD27, naive, central memory, regulatory and stem cell-like memory CD4+ T cells were sorted on a BD FACSAria II. Every sorted population had a purity above 95%. PBMCs were separated immediately by Lymphoprep density gradient centrifugation and were stained directly, without being cultured. So that batch effects would be minimized, each experiment stained and sorted samples in pairs, pairing one healthy donor with one patient. Trimming costs V 7 bases and J 2 bases, and their ends lie 15 bases apart. Taken from cysteine to phenylalanine, the CDR3 has 14 residues. Only the CDR3 portion is preserved as DNA: 42 bases, with reading frame beginning at the first base. Reading the germline V gene gives CDR1 SQVTM and CDR2 ANQGSEA. Regarding this clone: This clone's antigen is unknown. The input lacks base qualities; no much larger clone sits a single base away.

This sequence originates from a woman aged 18-29 years in good health. The rearranged chain carries TRBV29-1 and TRBJ2-1; a weak D assignment points to TRBD2 (6 bases agree). Sample: naive CD4+ T cells from blood. The cell subset or site label, as the study defines it: true naive CD4+ T cells. The CDR3 region has the sequence CSAMLAKTYNEQFF. The nucleotides read TGCAGCGCCATGCTAGCGAAAACCTACAATGAGCAGTTCTTC.